This T cell receptor beta chain was sequenced during a study of blood T cell repertoires in COVID-19. Study-wide context: Both acute and convalescent COVID-19 samples were obtained from the United States, Italy and Spain. The cDNA or gDNA used as material had been derived from T cells, B-cell-depleted T cells, or PBMCs.

Method: immunoSEQ multiplex PCR; TCRdb's copy keeps in-frame clones and lacks some. The repertoire has around 67,000 clones, approximately 89% of them found once; the top ten carry around 9%. This CDR3 is built from 14 residues. Germline assignment: CDR1 MNHEY and CDR2 SMNVEV (reference sequence). V shed 1 base and J 4 bases; nucleotides not matched to a gene: 1. Sequenced sample: peripheral blood. J is TRBJ1-5 and V is TRBV27; 7 bases fit TRBD1. The receptor comes from a human donor in a cohort sampled during active COVID-19. The CDR3, as DNA: TGTGCCAGCAGTTTATGGACAGGAAATCAGCCCCAGCATTTT. Its translation: CASSLWTGNQPQHF.